The clone carrying this TCR beta chain was seen once. Its antigen is unidentified. This entry comes from a study of shared clonotypes between healthy human individuals. Study observations and caveats: Relative to memory subsets, naive subsets generally showed larger estimated richness. Researchers sampled blood only, noting tissue repertoires likely differ.

The germline V and J ends were trimmed by 5 bases and 2 bases, with 15 bases remaining between them. The CDR3 is 15 amino acids. Germline assignment: CDR1 SGHRS and CDR2 YFSETQ. Repertoires were generated with immunoSEQ multiplex PCR, while TCRdb's copy carries only in-frame clones and drops some. Among 1,500,000 or so clones listed, roughly 98.5% were seen once. The V call is TRBV5-1, the J call TRBJ2-3; D ambiguous. This clonotype was obtained from a young man in good health. The sequenced sample consisted of naive CD4+ T cells sorted from blood. Subset specified: CD45RA+ positively selected. The CDR3 loop is CASSWKGGNTDTQYF. The CDR3 region has the DNA TGCGCCAGCAGTTGGAAGGGTGGGAACACAGATACGCAGTATTTT.